Following are 31 T cell receptor beta chains from one sample sequenced in a study of response to subunit inactivated influenza vaccine. TCRdb reprocessed the RT-PCR reads with MiXCR, giving one entry per CDR3 protein. Of over 400,000 distinct CDR3 sequences listed, approximately 13% are singletons. Sequenced material: PBMCs from blood, taken more than 35 days after vaccination. The receptors shown here come from a middle-aged man who received an inactivated influenza vaccine.

Only a few counts were recorded for this clonotype. The chain recombines TRBV6-5 with TRBJ2-1, with 11 bases matching TRBD2. V gave up 0 bases and J gave up 2 bases; unmatched junction bases: 0. Germline CDR1 and CDR2: MNHEY and SVGAGI. The CDR3 runs 16 residues. Here the CDR3 reads CASSYSTSGTYNEQFF. The CDR3 nucleotides read TGTGCCAGCAGTTACTCGACTAGCGGGACCTACAATGAGCAGTTCTTC.

This clonotype was found a few times. The gene calls are TRBV10-2 and TRBJ1-2, with D possibly being TRBD1 (5 bases). This CDR3 is 14 amino acids long. V was clipped by 0 bases and J by 4 bases, with 9 bases between them. Per the germline V gene, CDR1 is WSHSY and CDR2 is SAAADI. The CDR3 coding sequence is TGCGCCAGCAGTGAGTCCGGGGGGAGCTATGGCTACACCTTC. It translates to CASSESGGSYGYTF.

A few counts support this clonotype. V usage is TRBV20-1 and J usage is TRBJ2-6; TRBD1 or TRBD2 may be the D gene (5 bases each). The germline CDR1 and CDR2 sequences are DFQATT and SNEGSKA (reference sequence). The CDR3 is made up of 17 amino acids. V lost 6 bases, J lost 0 bases, and 18 bases lay in between. The CDR3 loop is CSAPRDPGLSGANVLTF. The CDR3 bases are TGCAGTGCCCCACGGGACCCCGGACTCTCTGGGGCCAACGTCCTGACTTTC.

This clonotype was counted only a few times. V usage is TRBV6-5 and J usage is TRBJ1-4; D uncertain. Germline assignment: CDR1 MNHEY and CDR2 SVGAGI. Trimming removed 2 bases at V and 7 bases at J, with 11 bases between. The CDR3 contains 14 residues. Here the CDR3 DNA reads TGTGCCAGCAGTTACAGAGTCACCAGTGAAAAACTGTTTTTT. Protein sequence: CASSYRVTSEKLFF.

This clonotype was detected a few times. The rearrangement uses TRBV11-3 and TRBJ1-1; 8 bases match TRBD1. The V gene end was trimmed by 5 bases and the J gene end by 4 bases; junction bases not matched to a gene: 3. The CDR3 contains 13 residues. Germline V gene data show CDR1 as SGHNT and CDR2 as YENEEA. The chain's CDR3 is CASSPGQGTEAFF. CDR3 nucleotide sequence: TGTGCCAGCAGCCCCGGACAGGGCACTGAAGCTTTCTTT. The full variable domain, in which reference TRBV11-3 and TRBJ1-1 provide the parts outside the CDR3, is EAGVVQSPRYKIIEKKQPVAFWCNPISGHNTLYWYLQNLGQGPELLIRYENEEAVDDSQLPKDRFSAERLKGVDSTLKIQPAELGDSAVYLCASSPGQGTEAFFGQGTRLTVV.

In its sample, this clonotype was seen many times. The CDR3 protein is CASNIAGSYEQYF. Written as DNA, the CDR3 is TGTGCCAGCAATATAGCGGGGTCCTACGAGCAGTACTTC. The chain uses TRBV6-2 or TRBV6-3 and TRBJ2-7; 8 bases agree with TRBD2. The CDR3 consists of 13 residues. Germline CDR1 reads MNHEY; CDR2 reads SVGEGT. The V gene end was trimmed by 7 bases and the J gene end by 1 base; junction bases not matched to a gene: 3.

This clonotype was counted between two and nine times. The J gene is TRBJ2-5, the V gene TRBV12-3 or TRBV12-4; D call uncertain. V was pared by 5 bases and J by 5 bases, with 6 bases between. The CDR3 contains 11 residues. CDR3 bases: TGTGCCAGCAGTATCCGGGAGACCCAGTACTTC. It yields the protein CASSIRETQYF.

This clonotype has a handful of counts. The chain joins TRBV28 to TRBJ2-3; TRBD2 aligns across 10 bases. V lost 1 base and J lost 10; bases outside the gene matches: 11. The CDR3 sequence is 16 residues long. Germline CDR1 and CDR2: MDHEN and SYDVKM. CDR3 loop: CASSLSIAGGRESQYF. CDR3 nucleotides: TGTGCCAGCAGTTTATCAATAGCGGGAGGCCGTGAATCGCAGTATTTT.

This chain connects TRBV24-1 to TRBJ2-5, with 7 nucleotides matching TRBD2. V was pared by 6 bases and J by 5 bases, with 5 bases of the junction left unmatched. Germline V CDR1 and CDR2: KGHDR, SFDVKD. The CDR3 sequence is 13 residues long. The CDR3 bases are TGTGCCACCAGTCCGGGGGGTACTGAGACCCAGTACTTC. Its translation: CATSPGGTETQYF.

This clonotype was observed a few times. CDR3 sequence reads: CASSTRGPYEQYF. The CDR3 nucleotides are TGTGCCAGCAGCACTCGCGGGCCCTACGAGCAGTACTTC. The chain has TRBV7-2 and TRBJ2-7, with TRBD2 as a possible D gene (5 bases). The length of the CDR3 is 13 residues. V was clipped by 5 bases and J by 2 bases, with 10 bases between them. In germline, CDR1 is SGHTA, CDR2 FQGNSA.

The V and J genes are TRBV7-8 and TRBJ2-1, with TRBD2 as a possible D gene (6 bases). The germline V and J ends were trimmed by 5 bases and 6 bases, with 14 bases remaining between them. Per germline, CDR1 SGHVS and CDR2 FQNEAQ. The CDR3 has 14 amino acids. CDR3 region: CASSGMGLFNEQFF. The DNA of the CDR3 is TGTGCCAGCAGCGGTATGGGACTGTTCAATGAGCAGTTCTTC.

This clonotype came up a few times. V is TRBV4-2 and J is TRBJ2-2; 8 positions agree with TRBD1. Germline V gene lookup returns CDR1 LGHNA and CDR2 YNFKEQ. CDR3 size: 16 residues. V gave up 0 bases and J gave up 5 bases; unmatched junction bases: 5. The CDR3 spells CASSQEAWTGTGELFF. Written as DNA, the CDR3 is TGTGCCAGCAGCCAAGAAGCCTGGACAGGGACCGGGGAGCTGTTTTTT.

This clonotype occurred a few times. This chain joins TRBV25-1 and TRBJ1-4; TRBD1 aligns across 9 bases. Trimming took 7 bases from V and 8 from J; bases not matched to a gene: 8. The CDR3 extends over 14 amino acids. CDR1 MGHDK and CDR2 SYGVNS come from the germline V gene. The CDR3 DNA reads TGTGCCAGCACCTCCTGGGACAGGGACGAAAAACTGTTTTTT. It translates to CASTSWDRDEKLFF.

CDR3 bases: TGTGCCACCAGCAGAGATCTAGCGGGGAATGAGCAGTTCTTC. Translated: CATSRDLAGNEQFF. The genes are TRBV15 and TRBJ2-1; 9 nucleotides align to TRBD2. The CDR3 runs 14 residues. Germline-derived CDR1 and CDR2 are LNHNV and YYDKDF (reference sequence). Trimming took 0 bases from V and 7 from J; bases not matched to a gene: 1.

This chain links TRBV11-2 with TRBJ2-1; D assignment may be TRBD1 or TRBD2 (5 bases each). The CDR3 sequence is 14 residues long. The germline V gene encodes CDR1 SGHAT and CDR2 FQNNGV. V lost 4 bases and J lost 7, with 14 bases in between. The CDR3, as DNA: TGTGCCAGCAGCTCCGGGACGGTCTTTAATGAGCAGTTCTTC. It yields the protein CASSSGTVFNEQFF.

The V call is TRBV10-3, the J call TRBJ1-3; weak D call: TRBD1 (6 bases). The CDR3 spans 14 residues. Trimming removed 5 bases from V and 0 bases from J, with 8 bases in between. Germline V gives CDR1 ENHRY, CDR2 SYGVKD. The CDR3 DNA sequence: TGTGCCATCAGTAGGACAGTCTCTGGAAACACCATATATTTT. It specifies CAISRTVSGNTIYF.

The V and J genes are TRBV27 and TRBJ2-5, with unresolved D. The CDR3 consists of 13 residues. The V end was cut by 5 bases, the J end by 5 bases, with 12 bases between. Germline CDR1 reads MNHEY; CDR2 reads SMNVEV (reference sequence). The CDR3 sequence is CASSPKSGETQYF. The DNA for the CDR3 is TGTGCCAGCAGTCCCAAGAGTGGGGAGACCCAGTACTTC.

This clonotype was recorded a few times. The chain carries TRBV20-1 and TRBJ2-5; D uncertain. With 0 bases removed from V and 5 bases from J, the gap between germline ends came to 4 bases. This CDR3 spans 11 amino acids. Germline V gene data show CDR1 as DFQATT and CDR2 as SNEGSKA (reference sequence). CDR3 residues: CSARDYETQYF. CDR3 sequence (DNA): TGCAGTGCTAGAGATTACGAGACCCAGTACTTC.

The chain employs TRBV10-3 and TRBJ1-2; 7 bases align to TRBD1. V shed 2 bases and J 4 bases; nucleotides not matched to a gene: 7. This CDR3 region has 15 residues. Germline loops: CDR1 ENHRY, CDR2 SYGVKD. CDR3 loop: CAISEEFQGGYGYTF. As DNA, the CDR3 is TGTGCCATCAGTGAGGAATTTCAGGGGGGCTATGGCTACACCTTC.

This clonotype was seen a handful of times. This chain links TRBV4-2 with TRBJ2-2; TRBD2 matches at 8 bases. Germline V gives CDR1 LGHNA, CDR2 YNFKEQ. V lost 2 bases, J lost 4 bases, and 3 bases stayed unmatched. This CDR3 region has 15 residues. The CDR3 coding sequence is TGTGCCAGCAGCCAACCGGGGGGGCCCACCGGGGAGCTGTTTTTT. Protein product: CASSQPGGPTGELFF.

The chain has TRBV5-1 and TRBJ1-2; the match to TRBD1 covers 7 bases. J lost 4 bases, V lost 4 bases, and 10 bases had no gene match. The CDR3 has 15 amino acids. Germline V gene sequence: CDR1 SGHRS, CDR2 YFSETQ. The CDR3, as DNA: TGCGCCAGCAGCGAATCGCAGGGGGTTGGCTATGGCTACACCTTC. Translating it yields CASSESQGVGYGYTF.

The gene calls are TRBV29-1 and TRBJ1-1, with D uncertain. V shed 4 bases and J shed 4 bases, with 13 bases lying between them. Germline lookup yields CDR1 SQVTM and CDR2 ANQGSEA. This CDR3 comprises 13 residues. Written as DNA, the CDR3 is TGCAGCGTTGTCCGGTTTGGAGGCACTGAAGCTTTCTTT. It encodes CSVVRFGGTEAFF.

Only a few counts were recorded for this clonotype. The rearrangement uses TRBV29-1 and TRBJ2-7, with D uncertain. This CDR3 comprises 13 residues. CDR1 is SQVTM and CDR2 is ANQGSEA in the germline V gene. V was cut by 4 bases and J by 3 bases, with 13 bases left in between. The CDR3 spells CSVAYNNNYEQYF. CDR3 DNA sequence: TGCAGCGTTGCGTATAACAACAACTACGAGCAGTACTTC.

This clonotype has more than one count but fewer than ten. The chain joins TRBV24-1 to TRBJ1-3; D uncertain. CDR1 and CDR2 (germline): KGHDR, SFDVKD. CDR3 size: 10 residues. Trimming pared 8 bases from V and 4 bases from J, leaving 2 bases between. CDR3 in DNA: TGTGCCACCAACGGAAACACCATATATTTT. Its protein is CATNGNTIYF.

The rearrangement uses TRBV7-9 and TRBJ1-6; D gene uncertain. This CDR3 contains 14 residues. V lost 4 bases and J 7 bases, leaving 11 bases between the germline ends. Germline CDR1 SEHNR, CDR2 FQNEAQ (reference sequence). The DNA of the CDR3 is TGTGCCAGCAGCTCGGGGTCAGGCAATTCACCCCTCCACTTT. Amino acid sequence: CASSSGSGNSPLHF. Full variable domain (missing parts from reference TRBV7-9 and TRBJ1-6): DTGVSQNPRHKITKRGQNVTFRCDPISEHNRLYWYRQTLGQGPEFLTYFQNEAQLEKSRLLSDRFSAERPKGSFSTLEIQRTEQGDSAMYLCASSSGSGNSPLHFGNGTRLTVT.

The V call is TRBV2, the J call TRBJ2-2; possibly TRBD2 for D (6 bases). The CDR3 covers 15 residues. Trimming pared 5 bases from V and 0 bases from J, leaving 10 bases between. The germline V gene encodes CDR1 SNHLY and CDR2 FYNNEI. In nucleotides, the CDR3 is TGTGCCAGCAGTTCGGAGGGCGCGAACACCGGGGAGCTGTTTTTT. Its protein is CASSSEGANTGELFF.

The table lists this clonotype with a few counts. The chain employs TRBV27 and TRBJ2-3; D is unclear. CDR1 and CDR2 from the germline V gene are MNHEY and SMNVEV (reference sequence). The CDR3 sequence is 14 residues long. The V and J ends lost 0 bases and 9 bases respectively, with 13 bases between them. The CDR3 sequence: CASSLSQTVETQYF. The CDR3 DNA reads as TGTGCCAGCAGTTTATCCCAGACGGTAGAGACGCAGTATTTT.

This rearrangement joins TRBV24-1 to TRBJ2-7, with D uncertain. This CDR3 has 12 residues. V gave up 4 bases and J gave up 6 bases, with 9 bases separating them. In germline, CDR1 is KGHDR, CDR2 SFDVKD. The CDR3 spells CATSDGPLEQYF. The CDR3 DNA reads TGTGCCACCAGTGACGGGCCCCTCGAGCAGTACTTC.

The V call is TRBV6-2 or TRBV6-3, the J call TRBJ2-7; D is unclear. V lost 5 bases to trimming and J lost 6 bases, with 11 bases between them. CDR1 and CDR2 from the germline V gene are MNHEY and SVGEGT. There are 12 residues in the CDR3. CDR3 in amino acids: CASSRLLREQYF. CDR3 in DNA: TGTGCCAGCAGTCGACTCCTTCGCGAGCAGTACTTC.

The rearrangement links TRBV24-1 to TRBJ2-5, with no clear D. Germline V gene lookup returns CDR1 KGHDR and CDR2 SFDVKD. There are 14 residues in the CDR3. The V end was cut by 0 bases, the J end by 3 bases, with 7 bases between. CDR3 sequence reads: CATSDLGEEETQYF. The CDR3 DNA sequence: TGTGCCACCAGTGATTTGGGGGAAGAAGAGACCCAGTACTTC.

This sequence joins TRBV7-9 and TRBJ2-3, with TRBD1 matching 11 bases. The CDR3 has 16 amino acids. Per germline, CDR1 SEHNR and CDR2 FQNEAQ (reference sequence). The V and J ends lost 6 bases and 4 bases, in that order; junction bases with no gene match: 9. The DNA for the CDR3 is TGTGCCAGCAGTTCTTCCGGGACAGGGGGAGCAGATACGCAGTATTTT. It translates to CASSSSGTGGADTQYF.